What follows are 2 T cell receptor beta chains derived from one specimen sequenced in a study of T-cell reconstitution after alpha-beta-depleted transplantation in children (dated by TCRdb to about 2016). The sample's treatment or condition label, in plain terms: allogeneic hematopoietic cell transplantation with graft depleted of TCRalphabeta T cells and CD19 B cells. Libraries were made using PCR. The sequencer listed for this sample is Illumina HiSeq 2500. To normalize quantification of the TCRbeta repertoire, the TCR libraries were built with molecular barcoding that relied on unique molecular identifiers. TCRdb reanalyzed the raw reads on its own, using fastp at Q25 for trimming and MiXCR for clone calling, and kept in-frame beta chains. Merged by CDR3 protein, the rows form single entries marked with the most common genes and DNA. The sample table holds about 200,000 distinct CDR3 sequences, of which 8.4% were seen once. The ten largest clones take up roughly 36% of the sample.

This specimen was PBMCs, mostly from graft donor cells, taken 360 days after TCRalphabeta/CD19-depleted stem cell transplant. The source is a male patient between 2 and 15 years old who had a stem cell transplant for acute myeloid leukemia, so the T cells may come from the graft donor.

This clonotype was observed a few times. The CDR3 here is CASSLRAARDTQYF. DNA for the CDR3: TGTGCCAGCAGTTTACGGGCCGCCCGGGATACGCAGTATTTT. The genes are TRBV12-3 or TRBV12-4 and TRBJ2-3; the D is unclear. Deletions cut 2 bases from V and 6 bases from J, with 12 bases between. This CDR3 spans 14 amino acids.

As DNA, the CDR3 is TGTGCCAGCAGCCATTTGGAGGAGGGGGCACAGGGCTACACCTTC. This sequence encodes CASSHLEEGAQGYTF. The V and J genes are TRBV3-1 and TRBJ1-2, with 7 bases aligning to TRBD1. CDR1 and CDR2 from the germline V gene are LGHDT and YNNKEL (reference sequence). Unmatched junction bases numbered 12, after V lost 3 bases and J lost 8 bases. The CDR3 length is 15 residues.